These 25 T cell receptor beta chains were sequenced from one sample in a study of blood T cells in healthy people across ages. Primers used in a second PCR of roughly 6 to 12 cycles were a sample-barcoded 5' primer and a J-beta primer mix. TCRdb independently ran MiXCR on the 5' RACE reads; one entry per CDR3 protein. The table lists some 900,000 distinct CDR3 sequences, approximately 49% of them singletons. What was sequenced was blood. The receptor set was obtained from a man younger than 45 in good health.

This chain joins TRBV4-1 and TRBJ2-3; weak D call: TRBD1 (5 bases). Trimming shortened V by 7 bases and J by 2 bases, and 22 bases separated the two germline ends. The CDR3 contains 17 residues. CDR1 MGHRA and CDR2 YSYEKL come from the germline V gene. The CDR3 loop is CASTRTPREVDTDTQYF. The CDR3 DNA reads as TGCGCCAGCACGCGAACCCCCAGGGAAGTAGACACAGATACGCAGTATTTT.

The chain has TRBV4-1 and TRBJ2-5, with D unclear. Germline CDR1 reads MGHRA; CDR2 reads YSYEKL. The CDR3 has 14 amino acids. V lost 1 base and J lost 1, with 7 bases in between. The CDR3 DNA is TGCGCCAGCAGCCAAGCCCTGTCCCAAGAGACCCAGTACTTC. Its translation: CASSQALSQETQYF.

The CDR3 nucleotides read TGTGCCAGCAGTTACGAGGGACAGAACTATGGCTACACCTTC. This translates into CASSYEGQNYGYTF. J is TRBJ1-2 and V is TRBV6-6; 7 bases align to TRBD1. The J segment lost 2 bases and the V segment lost 2 bases, leaving 2 bases of the junction unmatched. The CDR3 is made up of 14 amino acids. Germline CDR1 MNHNY, CDR2 SVGAGI (reference sequence).

CDR3 sequence: CASSQGQRGTQETQYF. DNA for the CDR3: TGTGCCAGCAGCCAAGGGCAGCGGGGGACCCAAGAGACCCAGTACTTC. The chain carries TRBV3-1 and TRBJ2-5; 8 nucleotides agree with TRBD2. The CDR3 contains 16 residues. The V and J ends lost 1 base and 1 base, in that order; junction bases with no gene match: 5. Germline V lookup: CDR1 LGHDT, CDR2 YNNKEL (reference sequence).

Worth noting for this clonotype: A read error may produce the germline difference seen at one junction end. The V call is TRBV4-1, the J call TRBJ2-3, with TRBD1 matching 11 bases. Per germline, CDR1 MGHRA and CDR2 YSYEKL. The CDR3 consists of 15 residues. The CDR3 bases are TGCGCTAGCAGCCAAGGGGACAGGGGGTTAGATACGCAGTATTTT. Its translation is CASSQGDRGLDTQYF.

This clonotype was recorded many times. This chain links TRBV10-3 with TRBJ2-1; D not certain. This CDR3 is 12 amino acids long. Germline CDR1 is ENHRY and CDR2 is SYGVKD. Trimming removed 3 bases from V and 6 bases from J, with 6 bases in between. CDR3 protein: CAISESGNEQFF. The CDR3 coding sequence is TGTGCCATCAGTGAATCAGGCAATGAGCAGTTCTTC.

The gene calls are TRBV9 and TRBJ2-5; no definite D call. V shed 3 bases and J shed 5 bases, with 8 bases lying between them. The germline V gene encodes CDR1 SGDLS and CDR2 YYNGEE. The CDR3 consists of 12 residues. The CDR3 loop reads CASSGSKETQYF. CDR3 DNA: TGTGCCAGCAGCGGGTCAAAGGAGACCCAGTACTTC.

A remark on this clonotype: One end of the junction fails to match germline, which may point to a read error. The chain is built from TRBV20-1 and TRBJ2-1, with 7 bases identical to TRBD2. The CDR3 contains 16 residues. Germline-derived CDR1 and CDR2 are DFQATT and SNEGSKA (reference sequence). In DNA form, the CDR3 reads TGCAGTGCTAGAGCTAGTAGACTAGCTTCCTACAATGGGCAGTTCTTC. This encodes CSARASRLASYNGQFF.

The CDR3 coding sequence is TGTGCCAGCAGCCTTGACCCGGGGGCGGGCAATCAGCCCCAGCATTTT. This codes for CASSLDPGAGNQPQHF. The rearrangement joins TRBV7-2 to TRBJ1-5; a weak D match, TRBD1 (6 bases). V was clipped by 5 bases and J by 2 bases, with 16 bases between them. Germline V lookup: CDR1 SGHTA, CDR2 FQGNSA. CDR3 length: 16 amino acids.

Here the CDR3 reads CASSLTWTSGDKQYF. The DNA of the CDR3 is TGTGCCAGCAGCTTAACTTGGACTAGCGGAGATAAGCAGTACTTC. The rearrangement uses TRBV7-3 and TRBJ2-7; 10 bases fit TRBD2. V was pared by 0 bases and J by 8 bases, with 7 bases of the junction left unmatched. CDR1 is SGHTA, CDR2 FQGTGA, per germline. The CDR3 is 15 residues long.

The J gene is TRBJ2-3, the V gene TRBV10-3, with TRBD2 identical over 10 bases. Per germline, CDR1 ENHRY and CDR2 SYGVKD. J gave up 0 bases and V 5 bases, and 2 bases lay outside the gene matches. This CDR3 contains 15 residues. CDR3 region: CAISPSGGSTDTQYF. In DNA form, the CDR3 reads TGTGCCATCAGTCCTAGCGGGGGAAGCACAGATACGCAGTATTTT.

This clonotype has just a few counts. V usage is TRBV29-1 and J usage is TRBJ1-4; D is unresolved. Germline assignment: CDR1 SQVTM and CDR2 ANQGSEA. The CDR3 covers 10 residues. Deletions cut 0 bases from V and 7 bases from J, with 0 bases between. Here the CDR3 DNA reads TGCAGCGTTGAAGATGAAAAACTGTTTTTT. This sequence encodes CSVEDEKLFF. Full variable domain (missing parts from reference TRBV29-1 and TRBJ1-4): SAVISQKPSRDICQRGTSLTIQCQVDSQVTMMFWYRQQPGQSLTLIATANQGSEATYESGFVIDKFPISRPNLTFSTLTVSNMSPEDSSIYLCSVEDEKLFFGSGTQLSVL.

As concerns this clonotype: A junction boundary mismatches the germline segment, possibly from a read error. The CDR3, as DNA: TGTGCCCGGAGTGTGGGCGGACAAGAGACCCAGTACTTC. Translating gives CARSVGGQETQYF. This chain uses TRBV30 with TRBJ2-5; no reliable D call. The CDR3 consists of 13 residues. The germline CDR1 and CDR2 sequences are GTSNPN and SVGIG (reference sequence). Supplemented by reference TRBV30 and TRBJ2-5, the full variable domain reads SQTIHQWPATLVQPVGSPLSLECTVEGTSNPNLYWYRQAAGRGLQLLFYSVGIGQISSEVPQNLSASRPQDRQFILSSKKLLLSDSGFYLCARSVGGQETQYFGPGTRLLVL.

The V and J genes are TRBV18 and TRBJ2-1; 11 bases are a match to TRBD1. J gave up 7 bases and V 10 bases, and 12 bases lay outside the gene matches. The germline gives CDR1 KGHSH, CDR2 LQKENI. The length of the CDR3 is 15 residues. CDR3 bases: TGTGCCACTACGTCCGGGACAGGGGGTAGGAATGAGCAGTTCTTC. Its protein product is CATTSGTGGRNEQFF.

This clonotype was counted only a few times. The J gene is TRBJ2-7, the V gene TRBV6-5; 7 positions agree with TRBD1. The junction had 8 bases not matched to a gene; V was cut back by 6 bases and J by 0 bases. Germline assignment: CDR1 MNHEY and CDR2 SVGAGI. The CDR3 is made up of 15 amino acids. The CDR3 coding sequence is TGTGCCAGCAGATTAAAACAGGGGAGCTCCTACGAGCAGTACTTC. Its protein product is CASRLKQGSSYEQYF.

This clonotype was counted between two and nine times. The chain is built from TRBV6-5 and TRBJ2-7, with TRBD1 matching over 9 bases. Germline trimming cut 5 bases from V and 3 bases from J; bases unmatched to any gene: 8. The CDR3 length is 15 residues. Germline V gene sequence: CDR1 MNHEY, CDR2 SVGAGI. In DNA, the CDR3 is TGTGCCAGCAGTGACTTCACAGGGGGCAGCTACGAGCAGTACTTC. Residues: CASSDFTGGSYEQYF.

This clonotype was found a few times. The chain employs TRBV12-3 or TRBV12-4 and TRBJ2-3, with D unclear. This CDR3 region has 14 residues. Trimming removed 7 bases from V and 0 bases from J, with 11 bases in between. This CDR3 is CASNPTGSTDTQYF. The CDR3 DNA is TGTGCCAGCAATCCGACGGGTAGCACAGATACGCAGTATTTT.

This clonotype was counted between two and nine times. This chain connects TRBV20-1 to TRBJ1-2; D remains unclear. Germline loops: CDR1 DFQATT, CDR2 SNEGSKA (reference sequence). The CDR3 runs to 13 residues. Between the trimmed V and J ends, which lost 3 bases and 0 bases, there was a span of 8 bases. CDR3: CSASPSTNYGYTF. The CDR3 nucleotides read TGCAGTGCTAGCCCGTCCACTAACTATGGCTACACCTTC.

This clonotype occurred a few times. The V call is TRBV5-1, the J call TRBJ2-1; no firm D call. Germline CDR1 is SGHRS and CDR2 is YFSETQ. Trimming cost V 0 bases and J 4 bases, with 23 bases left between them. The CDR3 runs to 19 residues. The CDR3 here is CASSLDSRPYPSRYNEQFF. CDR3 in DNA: TGCGCCAGCAGCTTGGATTCGAGGCCTTACCCGTCGCGGTACAATGAGCAGTTCTTC.

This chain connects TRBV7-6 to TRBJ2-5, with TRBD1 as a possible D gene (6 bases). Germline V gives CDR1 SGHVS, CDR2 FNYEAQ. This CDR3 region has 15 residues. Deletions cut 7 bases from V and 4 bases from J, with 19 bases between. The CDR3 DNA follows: TGTGCCAGCAACGAACTCACAGGGTTTCGAGAGACCCAGTACTTC. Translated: CASNELTGFRETQYF.

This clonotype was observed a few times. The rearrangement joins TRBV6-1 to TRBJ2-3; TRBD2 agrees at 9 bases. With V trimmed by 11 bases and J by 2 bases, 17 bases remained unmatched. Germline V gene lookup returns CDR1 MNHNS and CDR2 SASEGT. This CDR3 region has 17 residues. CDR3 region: CADWGRLAGEFTDTQYF. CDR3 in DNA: TGTGCCGACTGGGGGCGTTTAGCGGGGGAATTCACAGATACGCAGTATTTT.

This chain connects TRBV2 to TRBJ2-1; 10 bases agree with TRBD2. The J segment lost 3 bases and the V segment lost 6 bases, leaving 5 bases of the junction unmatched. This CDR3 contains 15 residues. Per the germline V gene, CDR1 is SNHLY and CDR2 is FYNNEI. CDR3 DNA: TGTGCCAGCAGGCCTAGCGGGGGATACTACAATGAGCAGTTCTTC. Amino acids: CASRPSGGYYNEQFF.

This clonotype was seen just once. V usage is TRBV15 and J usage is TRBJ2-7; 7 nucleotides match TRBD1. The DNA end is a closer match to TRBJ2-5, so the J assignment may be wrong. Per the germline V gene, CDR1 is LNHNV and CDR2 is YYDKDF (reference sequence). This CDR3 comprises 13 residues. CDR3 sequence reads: CATADRVVETQYF. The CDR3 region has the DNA TGTGCCACAGCCGACAGGGTGGTGGAGACCCAGTACTTC.

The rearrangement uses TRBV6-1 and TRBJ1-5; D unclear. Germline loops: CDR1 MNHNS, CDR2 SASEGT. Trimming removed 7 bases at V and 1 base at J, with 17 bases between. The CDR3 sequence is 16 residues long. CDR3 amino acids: CASIHGAGPSNQPQHF. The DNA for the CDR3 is TGTGCCAGCATACATGGTGCCGGGCCGAGCAATCAGCCCCAGCATTTT.

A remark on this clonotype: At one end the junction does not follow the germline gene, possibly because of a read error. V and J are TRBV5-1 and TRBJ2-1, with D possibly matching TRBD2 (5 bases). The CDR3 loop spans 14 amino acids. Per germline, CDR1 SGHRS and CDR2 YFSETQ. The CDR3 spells CASSPGLRDNGQFF. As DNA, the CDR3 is TGCGCCAGCAGCCCAGGACTTCGAGACAATGGGCAGTTCTTC.